Presented here are 17 T cell receptor beta chains from one specimen sequenced in a study of blood T cell repertoires in COVID-19. Generated by immunoSEQ multiplex PCR, the TCRdb table keeps only in-frame clones and is missing some. Among about 160,000 clones listed, approximately 88% were seen once. The sample consisted of peripheral blood. These receptor sequences come from a man aged 60 to 75 with acute or convalescent COVID-19.

J is TRBJ2-5 and V is TRBV24-1, with D perhaps TRBD1 (6 bases). This CDR3 spans 14 amino acids. Germline values: CDR1 KGHDR, CDR2 SFDVKD. The V and J ends lost 2 bases and 5 bases respectively, with 11 bases between them. The CDR3 region is CATSDSRGRETQYF. CDR3 nucleotides: TGTGCCACCAGTGATTCCAGGGGACGGGAGACCCAGTACTTC.

In this sample, this clone turned up a few times. The V gene is TRBV13, the J gene TRBJ1-2; 8 positions agree with TRBD1. J lost 7 bases, V lost 6 bases, and 10 bases had no gene match. Germline-derived CDR1 and CDR2 are PRHDT and FYEKMQ (reference sequence). The CDR3 covers 14 residues. CDR3 in DNA: TGTGCCAGCAGAAAATGGACAGGGTTTATTGGCTACACCTTC. Protein product: CASRKWTGFIGYTF.

The rearrangement uses TRBV5-1 and TRBJ2-7, with D possibly matching TRBD1 (6 bases). The CDR3 spans 14 residues. V lost 1 base to trimming and J lost 1 base, with 9 bases between them. CDR1 SGHRS and CDR2 YFSETQ come from the germline V gene. The CDR3 coding sequence is TGCGCCAGCAGCTTGTCAGGGACATCCTACGAGCAGTACTTC. This encodes CASSLSGTSYEQYF.

The chain uses TRBV20-1 and TRBJ1-1; no reliable D call. Germline V gene lookup returns CDR1 DFQATT and CDR2 SNEGSKA (reference sequence). The CDR3 loop spans 14 amino acids. Trimming left V 3 bases short and J 2 bases short, with 13 bases between. CDR3 nucleotides: TGCAGTGCTAGTGAGAGACACACCAACACTGAAGCTTTCTTT. Encoded protein: CSASERHTNTEAFF.

CDR3 bases: TGTGCCAGCAGCCAAGTGCGGGGGCGAGTGAATACGCAGTATTTT. Its translation: CASSQVRGRVNTQYF. The gene calls are TRBV14 and TRBJ2-3; D might be TRBD2 (7 bases). V dropped 1 base and J dropped 7 bases, with 15 bases sitting between them. Germline CDR1 and CDR2: SGHDN and FVKESK. CDR3 length equals 15 residues.

This sequence joins TRBV6-5 and TRBJ1-1; TRBD1 agrees at 8 bases. From germline, CDR1 is MNHEY and CDR2 SVGAGI. Germline trimming cut 7 bases from V and 10 bases from J; bases unmatched to any gene: 14. CDR3 size: 14 residues. CDR3: CASTPDRVGSGAFF. CDR3 coding DNA: TGTGCCAGCACCCCGGACAGGGTAGGTTCAGGAGCTTTCTTT.

The chain has TRBV6-5 and TRBJ2-2; TRBD1 matches 8 bases. Germline-derived CDR1 and CDR2 are MNHEY and SVGAGI. Trimming took 6 bases from V and 6 from J; bases not matched to a gene: 9. The CDR3 sequence is 15 residues long. Here the CDR3 DNA reads TGTGCCAGCAGCCCCGGACAGGGTCGGGCCGGGGAGCTGTTTTTT. This translates into CASSPGQGRAGELFF.

CDR3 bases: TGTGCCAGTAGTACTAGCGGGAATAACTACGAGCAGTACTTC. Translating gives CASSTSGNNYEQYF. The gene calls are TRBV19 and TRBJ2-7; TRBD2 aligns across 9 bases. Germline V lookup: CDR1 LNHDA, CDR2 SQIVND (reference sequence). With 4 bases clipped from V and 3 bases from J, the junction kept 4 bases outside the gene matches. The CDR3 spans 14 residues.

The rearrangement uses TRBV24-1 and TRBJ1-1, with D tentatively TRBD1 (5 bases). The V and J ends lost 6 bases and 3 bases respectively, with 10 bases between them. Germline assignment: CDR1 KGHDR and CDR2 SFDVKD. The CDR3 totals 13 residues. The CDR3, as DNA: TGTGCCACCAGTCGGGGGTGGGACACTGAAGCTTTCTTT. Amino acids: CATSRGWDTEAFF.

The chain employs TRBV9 and TRBJ2-5; weak D call: TRBD2 (6 bases). CDR3 length equals 14 residues. Germline CDR1 and CDR2: SGDLS and YYNGEE. V lost 6 bases and J lost 2, with 14 bases in between. DNA for the CDR3: TGTGCCAGCAATTGGGGAGGTGGGCAAGAGACCCAGTACTTC. Translation gives CASNWGGGQETQYF.

The chain joins TRBV6-5 to TRBJ1-5; the match to TRBD1 covers 7 bases. Unmatched junction bases numbered 8, after V lost 6 bases and J lost 3 bases. The CDR3 runs 15 residues. In germline, CDR1 is MNHEY, CDR2 SVGAGI. The DNA for the CDR3 is TGTGCCAGCAGCCCATGGGACAGCATCAATCAGCCCCAGCATTTT. It yields the protein CASSPWDSINQPQHF.

The V and J genes are TRBV7-2 and TRBJ2-7; D not certain. Germline V lookup: CDR1 SGHTA, CDR2 FQGNSA. V lost 1 base and J 2 bases, leaving 6 bases between the germline ends. The CDR3 runs 13 residues. Written as DNA, the CDR3 is TGTGCCAGCAGCTTAGACTTAACCTACGAGCAGTACTTC. This sequence encodes CASSLDLTYEQYF.

This chain uses TRBV27 with TRBJ2-7; 10 nucleotides match TRBD1. CDR1 MNHEY and CDR2 SMNVEV come from the germline V gene (reference sequence). J gave up 3 bases and V 3 bases, and 2 bases lay outside the gene matches. The CDR3 has 14 amino acids. The chain's CDR3 is CASSFRTGGYEQYF. CDR3 sequence (DNA): TGTGCCAGCAGTTTCCGGACAGGGGGCTACGAGCAGTACTTC.

The chain combines TRBV7-2 with TRBJ2-3; possibly TRBD2 for D (5 bases). This CDR3 has 12 residues. CDR1 and CDR2 (germline): SGHTA, FQGNSA. Between the trimmed V and J ends, which lost 7 bases and 5 bases, there was a span of 10 bases. The CDR3 is CASNTGGDTQYF. The CDR3 nucleotides are TGTGCCAGCAATACCGGAGGAGATACGCAGTATTTT.

This chain uses TRBV27 with TRBJ2-6; a possible D gene is TRBD1 (5 bases). Trimming left V 5 bases short and J 0 bases short, with 17 bases between. CDR3 length equals 18 residues. Germline assignment: CDR1 MNHEY and CDR2 SMNVEV (reference sequence). For the CDR3, the DNA is TGTGCCAGCAGTGCTTGGGGCCAGGGCGACTCTGGGGCCAACGTCCTGACTTTC. This encodes CASSAWGQGDSGANVLTF.

The count of this clone is one. The chain has TRBV10-3 and TRBJ2-1; D gene ambiguous. V was shortened by 3 bases and J by 12 bases, with 12 bases between the two germline ends. Per the germline V gene, CDR1 is ENHRY and CDR2 is SYGVKD. There are 12 residues in the CDR3. CDR3 bases: TGTGCCATCAGTGAACCCAGTGGTCCGCAGTTCTTC. Translating gives CAISEPSGPQFF.

V usage is TRBV7-2 and J usage is TRBJ2-7, with 8 bases identical to TRBD2. In germline, CDR1 is SGHTA, CDR2 FQGNSA. This CDR3 contains 15 residues. With V trimmed by 1 base and J by 7 bases, 9 bases remained unmatched. The CDR3 loop reads CASSLVGGGSNEQYF. CDR3 coding DNA: TGTGCCAGCAGCTTAGTAGGCGGGGGGTCGAATGAGCAGTACTTC.